One sample yielded the 21 T cell receptor beta chains listed below, sequenced in a study of shared clonotypes between healthy human individuals. Generated by immunoSEQ multiplex PCR, the TCRdb table keeps only in-frame clones and is missing some. The data hold 2 million to 3 million clones, with 93% observed a single time. The source material was naive CD4+ T cells from PBMCs. The subset: CD45RA+ positively selected. The receptors originated from a man between 18 and 35 years old in good health. Some clones in this sample may be carry-over from other donors' samples.

CDR3: CAISESSGGLTNDTQYF. The CDR3 DNA sequence: TGTGCCATCAGTGAGTCGTCTGGAGGACTCACCAATGATACGCAGTATTTT. The chain uses TRBV10-3 and TRBJ2-3, with a possible D match to TRBD2 (5 bases). From germline, CDR1 is ENHRY and CDR2 SYGVKD. Trimming took 0 bases from V and 6 from J, leaving 19 bases between them. The CDR3 sequence is 17 residues long.

The chain combines TRBV5-1 with TRBJ2-1, with D perhaps TRBD2 (6 bases). The CDR3 totals 15 residues. Trimming took off 3 bases at V and 3 bases at J, with 13 bases between the two ends. The germline CDR1 and CDR2 sequences are SGHRS and YFSETQ. CDR3 coding DNA: TGCGCCAGCAGCTCCCATAGCGGAAGCTACAATGAGCAGTTCTTC. As protein: CASSSHSGSYNEQFF.

The J gene is TRBJ2-7, the V gene TRBV27; TRBD2 might be the D (6 bases). V was clipped by 2 bases and J by 0 bases, with 20 bases between them. Per the germline V gene, CDR1 is MNHEY and CDR2 is SMNVEV (reference sequence). The CDR3 is 18 residues long. CDR3: CASSLRGSWRGYSYEQYF. Here the CDR3 DNA reads TGTGCCAGCAGTTTAAGGGGCTCGTGGCGGGGCTACTCCTACGAGCAGTACTTC.

The chain joins TRBV28 to TRBJ2-3; D is possibly TRBD2 (6 bases). Germline CDR1 and CDR2: MDHEN and SYDVKM. Between the trimmed V and J ends, which lost 6 bases and 4 bases, there was a span of 17 bases. This CDR3 has 15 amino acids. The CDR3, as DNA: TGTGCCAGCAGCTTGGGGGGAGTCGGCGCAGATACGCAGTATTTT. It is translated as CASSLGGVGADTQYF.

The chain links TRBV10-1 to TRBJ1-1; D is undetermined. This CDR3 has 16 residues. V was clipped by 6 bases and J by 0 bases, with 17 bases between them. The germline V gene has CDR1 WNHNN and CDR2 SYGVQD (reference sequence). This chain's CDR3 is CASSPQAQIMNTEAFF. CDR3 sequence (DNA): TGCGCCAGCAGCCCCCAGGCCCAGATCATGAACACTGAAGCTTTCTTT.

The rearrangement links TRBV15 to TRBJ2-1; 7 positions match TRBD2. This CDR3 has 16 residues. Germline trimming cut 5 bases from V and 3 bases from J; bases unmatched to any gene: 10. Looked up from germline, CDR1 is LNHNV and CDR2 is YYDKDF (reference sequence). Here the CDR3 reads CATSPKGGGLYNEQFF. The CDR3 DNA reads as TGTGCCACCAGCCCGAAGGGCGGGGGACTCTACAATGAGCAGTTCTTC.

V is TRBV30 and J is TRBJ2-5; 8 bases are a match to TRBD2. This CDR3 region has 14 residues. J was trimmed by 5 bases and V by 3 bases; bases with no gene match: 8. Germline assignment: CDR1 GTSNPN and CDR2 SVGIG (reference sequence). CDR3 nucleotides: TGTGCCTGGAGGGATACTAGCGGAGGGGAGACCCAGTACTTC. Translating it yields CAWRDTSGGETQYF. The full variable domain, in which reference TRBV30 and TRBJ2-5 provide the parts outside the CDR3, is SQTIHQWPATLVQPVGSPLSLECTVEGTSNPNLYWYRQAAGRGLQLLFYSVGIGQISSEVPQNLSASRPQDRQFILSSKKLLLSDSGFYLCAWRDTSGGETQYFGPGTRLLVL.

V usage is TRBV28 and J usage is TRBJ2-1; D is uncertain. V was pared by 8 bases and J by 8 bases, with 13 bases between. CDR3 size: 12 residues. In germline, CDR1 is MDHEN, CDR2 SYDVKM. CDR3 sequence reads: CASGAWVDEQFF. CDR3 coding DNA: TGTGCCAGCGGCGCGTGGGTCGATGAGCAGTTCTTC.

This clone was seen once. The sample carries other DNA sequences with the same CDR3. The chain has TRBV5-6 and TRBJ2-5; D perhaps matches TRBD2 (6 bases). The CDR3 sequence is 15 residues long. The germline V gene has CDR1 SGHDT and CDR2 YYEEEE. Trimming shortened V by 2 bases and J by 1 base, and 12 bases separated the two germline ends. The CDR3 nucleotides read TGTGCCAGCAGCTTAGTTCCCGGGGGCCAAGAGACCCAGTACTTC. Translated: CASSLVPGGQETQYF.

This clone showed up just once. The genes are TRBV28 and TRBJ1-5; no clear D gene. There are 17 residues in the CDR3. V shed 3 bases and J shed 0 bases, with 15 bases lying between them. The germline V gene encodes CDR1 MDHEN and CDR2 SYDVKM. CDR3 DNA: TGTGCCAGCAGTTTCTTAGCCGGAGCCTATAGCAATCAGCCCCAGCATTTT. It is translated as CASSFLAGAYSNQPQHF.

V is TRBV28 and J is TRBJ2-7; 8 bases are a match to TRBD2. CDR3 length equals 13 residues. The trim removed 5 bases at V and 5 bases at J, leaving 5 bases unmatched. The germline CDR1 and CDR2 sequences are MDHEN and SYDVKM. The CDR3 DNA is TGTGCCAGCAGTCGGACTAGCCCCCACGAGCAGTACTTC. It is translated as CASSRTSPHEQYF.

This chain's CDR3 is CASSLGVGAETQYF. The CDR3 DNA is TGTGCCAGCAGCTTAGGGGTTGGGGCGGAAACGCAGTATTTT. The chain employs TRBV7-6 and TRBJ2-3; D possibly corresponds to TRBD1 (5 bases). The CDR3 has 14 amino acids. In germline, CDR1 is SGHVS, CDR2 FNYEAQ. With 1 base removed from V and 9 bases from J, the gap between germline ends came to 14 bases.

The chain has TRBV11-2 and TRBJ1-1, with 7 bases identical to TRBD1. The V and J ends lost 1 base and 1 base, in that order; junction bases with no gene match: 6. Germline values: CDR1 SGHAT, CDR2 FQNNGV. There are 16 residues in the CDR3. Written as DNA, the CDR3 is TGTGCCAGCAGCTTAGCATCCCGGGACAGGAACACTGAAGCTTTCTTT. It encodes CASSLASRDRNTEAFF.

The chain carries TRBV10-3 and TRBJ2-5, with D maybe TRBD1 (6 bases). The CDR3 runs 14 residues. Germline V CDR1 and CDR2: ENHRY, SYGVKD. V was cut by 3 bases and J by 2 bases, with 10 bases left in between. The CDR3 DNA sequence: TGTGCCATCAGTGATCGGCAGGGGCAAGAGACCCAGTACTTC. This translates into CAISDRQGQETQYF.

The chain combines TRBV28 with TRBJ1-1; tentative D call: TRBD1 (5 bases). The CDR3 has 16 residues. The V end was cut by 4 bases, the J end by 1 base, with 16 bases between. The germline gives CDR1 MDHEN, CDR2 SYDVKM. DNA of the CDR3: TGTGCCAGCAGTTCGTCGGGGGAACGGGCGAACACTGAAGCTTTCTTT. Its protein is CASSSSGERANTEAFF.

This clone was counted between two and nine times. The chain employs TRBV27 and TRBJ1-5; TRBD1 might be the D (5 bases). Trimming stripped 6 bases from V and 9 bases from J, with 12 bases between. The CDR3 has 12 residues. CDR1 and CDR2 from the germline V gene are MNHEY and SMNVEV (reference sequence). The CDR3: CASRGLGGPQHF. In nucleotides, the CDR3 is TGTGCCAGCAGGGGGCTGGGTGGGCCCCAGCATTTT.

This clone was picked up one time. The sample carries other DNA sequences with the same CDR3. The gene calls are TRBV9 and TRBJ1-4; the match to TRBD1 covers 10 bases. The CDR3 totals 15 residues. The V segment lost 0 bases and the J segment 6 bases; nucleotides outside the gene matches: 2. Per the germline V gene, CDR1 is SGDLS and CDR2 is YYNGEE. The DNA for the CDR3 is TGTGCCAGCAGCGTAGCGGGACAGGGGTATGAAAAACTGTTTTTT. As protein: CASSVAGQGYEKLFF.

The V gene is TRBV29-1, the J gene TRBJ2-1; D uncertain. Trimming left V 6 bases short and J 1 base short, with 16 bases between. The CDR3 is made up of 15 amino acids. CDR1 and CDR2 (germline): SQVTM, ANQGSEA. The CDR3 loop is CSVGRGGRSYNEQFF. CDR3 DNA: TGCAGCGTCGGTCGAGGCGGCAGATCCTACAATGAGCAGTTCTTC.

V is TRBV21-1 and J is TRBJ2-7; TRBD2, the D gene given by the table, was not confirmed from the DNA. TRBV21-1 is reported as a pseudogene. CDR3 size: 15 residues. CDR3 coding DNA: TGTGCCAGCAGCAATAAAGCCCGGGTTACCCCCGAGCAGTACTTC. As protein: CASSNKARVTPEQYF.

The chain employs TRBV11-2 and TRBJ2-1; 7 bases align to TRBD1. The V gene's germline CDR1 is SGHAT and CDR2 FQNNGV. V lost 1 base to trimming and J lost 3 bases; unmatched junction nucleotides: 3. There are 15 residues in the CDR3. The CDR3 sequence: CASSLAYRGYNEQFF. Written as DNA, the CDR3 is TGTGCCAGCAGCTTAGCCTACAGGGGCTACAATGAGCAGTTCTTC.

This chain links TRBV6-5 with TRBJ1-1; 8 bases fit TRBD1. The ends lost 5 bases at V and 9 bases at J; junction bases unmatched: 8. CDR1 and CDR2 from the germline V gene are MNHEY and SVGAGI. This CDR3 region has 13 residues. CDR3 nucleotides: TGTGCCAGCAGTGTAGACCGGGACAGGAAAGCTTTCTTT. Translated, it gives CASSVDRDRKAFF.